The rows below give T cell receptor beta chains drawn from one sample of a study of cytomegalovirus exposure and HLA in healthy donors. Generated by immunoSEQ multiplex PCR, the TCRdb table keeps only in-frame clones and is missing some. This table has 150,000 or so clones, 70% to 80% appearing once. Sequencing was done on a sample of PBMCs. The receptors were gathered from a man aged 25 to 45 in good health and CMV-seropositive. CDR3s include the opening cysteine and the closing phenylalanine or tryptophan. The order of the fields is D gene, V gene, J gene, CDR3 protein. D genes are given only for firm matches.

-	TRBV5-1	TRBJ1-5	CASSQGSNGQPQHF
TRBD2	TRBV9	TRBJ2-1	CASSVATGGPRDEQFF
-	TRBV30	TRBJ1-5	CAWSAGVNQPQHF
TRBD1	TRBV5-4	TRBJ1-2	CASIPGQGANYGYTF
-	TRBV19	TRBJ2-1	CASSASGENNEQFF
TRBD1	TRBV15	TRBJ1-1	CATSRVRDRDTEAFF
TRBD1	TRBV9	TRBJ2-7	CASSVSGQGSYEQYF
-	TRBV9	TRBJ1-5	CASSVGSDNQPQHF
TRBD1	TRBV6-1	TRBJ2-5	CASSIDRVRKETQYF
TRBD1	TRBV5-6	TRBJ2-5	CASSLGTTGSGTQYF
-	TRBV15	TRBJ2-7	CATSGGFGGYEQYF
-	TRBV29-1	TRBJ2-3	CSVPRGSGDTQYF
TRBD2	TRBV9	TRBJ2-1	CASSVATREAGEQFF
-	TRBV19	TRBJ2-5	CASRSGGDRETQYF
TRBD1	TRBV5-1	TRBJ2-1	CASSLTGQNDNEQFF
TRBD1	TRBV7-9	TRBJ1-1	CASVDRGVTEAFF
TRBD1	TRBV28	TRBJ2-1	CASLTPGQGYNEQFF
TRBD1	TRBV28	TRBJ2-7	CASSSYKEGTGGEQYF
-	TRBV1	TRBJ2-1	CTSSQDHRDMYNEQFF
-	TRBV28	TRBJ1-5	CASSSPRWPQHF
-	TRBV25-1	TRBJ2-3	CASSEYPRAKDTQYF
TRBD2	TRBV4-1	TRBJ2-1	CASSPALAGGSDPMAEQFF
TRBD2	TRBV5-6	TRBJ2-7	CASSGGTSAEQYF
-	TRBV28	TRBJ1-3	CASSSGDSGNTIYF
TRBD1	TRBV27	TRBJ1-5	CASSRTGSYSNQPQHF
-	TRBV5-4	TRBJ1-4	CASSSAMDRHNEKLFF
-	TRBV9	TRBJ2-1	CASSVGGTGDNEQFF
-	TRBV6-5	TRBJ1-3	CASRTPGGNTIYF
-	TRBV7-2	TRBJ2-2	CASSPEVDTGELFF
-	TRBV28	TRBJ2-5	CASSLDSAQETQYF
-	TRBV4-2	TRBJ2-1	CASSQGPGEMNEQFF
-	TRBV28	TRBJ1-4	CASSSIPGSNEKLFF
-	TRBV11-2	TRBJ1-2	CASSLEYGDNYGYTF
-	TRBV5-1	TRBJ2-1	CASSLGSSYNEQFF
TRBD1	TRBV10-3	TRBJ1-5	CAARTGDQPQHF
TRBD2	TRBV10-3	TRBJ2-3	CAISPESSGSRDTQYF
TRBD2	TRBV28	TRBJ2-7	CASSTNNHVAGVDEQYF
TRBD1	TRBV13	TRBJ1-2	CASSLSGTENYGYTF
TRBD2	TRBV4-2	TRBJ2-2	CASSQEFGRGGGELFF
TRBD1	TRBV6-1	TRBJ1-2	CASSDEQGTRRNYGYTF
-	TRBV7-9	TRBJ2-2	CASSSPGQNTGELFF
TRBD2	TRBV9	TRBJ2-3	CASSPRGGSEITDTQYF
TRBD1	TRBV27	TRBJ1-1	CASRPTGDGNTEAFF